A selection of T cell receptor beta chains follows, all from one sample in a study of T cells in Graves' hyperthyroidism and ophthalmopathy. TCRdb fed the multiplex PCR reads into MiXCR, producing one record per CDR3 protein. Among some 560,000 distinct CDR3 sequences listed, around 16% were seen once. Material: blood. These receptors were collected from a woman aged 25 to 39 with Graves' hyperthyroidism. The CDR3 runs from the conserved cysteine through the conserved F or W. Fields, in order: J gene, clone size, D gene, V gene, CDR3 protein, CDR3 DNA. D genes are given only for firm matches. Rows may omit the clone size; those that give it use once, few, many or a size class.

TRBJ1-6	NA	TRBD1	TRBV3-1	CASSQDRGVNSPLHF	TGTGCCAGCAGCCAAGACAGGGGGGTTAATTCACCCCTCCACTTT
TRBJ2-3	many	TRBD1	TRBV2	CASSLDRVAQYF	TGTGCCAGCAGTCTTGACAGGGTCGCGCAGTATTTT
TRBJ2-1	many	TRBD1	TRBV19	CASKSTGDNEQFF	TGTGCCAGTAAATCGACAGGGGACAATGAGCAGTTCTTC
TRBJ2-3	many	NA	TRBV6-1	CASSDELLDTQYF	TGTGCCAGCAGTGACGAACTCCTGGATACGCAGTATTTT
TRBJ2-3	many	TRBD2	TRBV7-3	CASSFGLAGAPADTQYF	TGTGCCAGCAGCTTCGGACTAGCGGGAGCCCCGGCAGATACGCAGTATTTT
TRBJ1-5	many	NA	TRBV20-1	CSAQGQRWDQPQHF	TGCAGTGCTCAAGGACAGCGATGGGATCAGCCCCAGCATTTT
TRBJ2-7	many	NA	TRBV7-2	CASSFSQGVDYEQYF	TGTGCCAGCAGCTTTTCACAGGGCGTTGACTACGAGCAGTACTTC
TRBJ2-1	many	TRBD2	TRBV5-1	CASRQAGPSYNEQFF	TGCGCCAGCAGGCAAGCGGGACCCTCCTACAATGAGCAGTTCTTC
TRBJ1-1	many	NA	TRBV27	CASSLWQGNTEAFF	TGTGCCAGCAGTTTATGGCAGGGGAACACTGAAGCTTTCTTT
TRBJ1-1	NA	TRBD1	TRBV27	CASSSTGGLNTEAFF	TGTGCCAGCAGTTCAACAGGGGGCCTAAACACTGAAGCTTTCTTT
TRBJ2-1	many	NA	TRBV12-3/TRBV12-4	CASNTLETGRSQFF	TGTGCCAGCAACACGTTAGAGACAGGACGTTCGCAGTTCTTC
TRBJ2-7	NA	NA	TRBV3-1	CASSQGNGLVEQYF	TGTGCCAGCAGCCAAGGCAACGGCCTTGTTGAGCAGTACTTC
TRBJ2-2	NA	TRBD1	TRBV19	CASSRQGDRELFF	TGTGCCAGTAGTAGGCAGGGGGACCGGGAGCTGTTTTTT
TRBJ1-6	many	NA	TRBV7-9	CASSSGRGGYSPLHF	TGTGCCAGCAGTTCCGGCAGGGGTGGCTATTCACCCCTCCACTTT
TRBJ1-5	many	NA	TRBV4-3	CASSPSTVISQPQHF	TGCGCCAGCAGCCCCTCGACAGTCATAAGTCAGCCCCAGCATTTT
TRBJ1-1	NA	NA	TRBV6-1	CASSEDSTNTEAFF	TGTGCCAGCAGTGAAGACAGTACTAACACTGAAGCTTTCTTT
TRBJ1-1	few	NA	TRBV19	CASKGGQGNTEAFF	TGTGCCAGTAAGGGGGGGCAGGGGAACACTGAAGCTTTCTTT
TRBJ2-1	many	NA	TRBV7-3	CASSLLGGVSSYNEQFF	TGTGCCAGCAGCTTATTGGGCGGAGTAAGCTCCTACAATGAGCAGTTCTTC
TRBJ1-6	many	TRBD1	TRBV20-1	CSARDETGTDNSPLHF	TGCAGTGCTAGAGATGAGACCGGGACAGATAATTCACCCCTCCACTTT
TRBJ2-5	few	TRBD2	TRBV12-3/TRBV12-4	CASRPGAGRGETQYF	TGTGCCAGCAGGCCCGGGGCCGGGAGGGGAGAGACCCAGTACTTC
TRBJ2-3	many	NA	TRBV7-9	CASSPDIEGTQYF	TGTGCCAGCAGCCCTGATATAGAGGGTACGCAGTATTTT
TRBJ1-2	few	NA	TRBV7-9	CSSSSGYGYTF	TGTTCCAGCAGCTCGGGCTATGGCTACACCTTC
TRBJ2-7	many	TRBD2	TRBV5-1	CASSRGTSGYEQYF	TGCGCCAGCAGCCGAGGGACTAGCGGCTACGAGCAGTACTTC
TRBJ2-2	few	NA	TRBV5-1	CASSLDDTGELFF	TGCGCCAGCAGCTTGGATGACACCGGGGAGCTGTTTTTT
TRBJ2-7	NA	NA	TRBV19	CASSPGWEQYF	TGTGCCAGTAGTCCCGGCTGGGAGCAGTACTTC
TRBJ2-2	many	TRBD2	TRBV27	CASSLRREGPGELFF	TGTGCCAGCAGTTTAAGGCGGGAGGGCCCCGGGGAGCTGTTTTTT
TRBJ2-7	NA	TRBD1	TRBV12-3/TRBV12-4	CASSSTGTGLSYEQYF	TGTGCCAGCAGTTCCACCGGGACAGGGCTCTCCTACGAGCAGTACTTC
TRBJ1-1	many	NA	TRBV7-2	CASSPGSGAEAFF	TGTGCCAGCAGCCCAGGGTCAGGGGCTGAAGCTTTCTTT
TRBJ2-7	many	TRBD1	TRBV12-3/TRBV12-4	CASSLGDRGTSYEQYF	TGTGCCAGCAGTTTGGGAGACAGGGGGACATCCTACGAGCAGTACTTC
TRBJ1-1	many	NA	TRBV11-2	CASSLGWGEAFF	TGTGCCAGCAGCTTAGGATGGGGTGAAGCTTTCTTT
TRBJ1-2	few	NA	TRBV28	CASSSPSLYYGYTF	TGTGCCAGCAGTTCCCCCAGCCTTTACTATGGCTACACCTTC
TRBJ1-5	many	NA	TRBV12-3/TRBV12-4	CASSRGLNQPQHF	TGTGCCAGCAGCCGAGGGCTTAATCAGCCCCAGCATTTT
TRBJ1-2	NA	NA	TRBV30	CALEQNYGYTF	TGTGCCCTGGAGCAGAACTATGGCTACACCTTC
TRBJ2-1	NA	TRBD2	TRBV2	CASRGLAGVGNEQFF	TGTGCCAGCCGAGGACTAGCGGGAGTCGGCAATGAGCAGTTCTTC
TRBJ2-7	NA	NA	TRBV14	CASSQDLRDSTYEQYF	TGTGCCAGCAGCCAAGATTTAAGGGATTCGACCTACGAGCAGTACTTC
TRBJ2-7	NA	TRBD2	TRBV20-1	CSARARFGGESYEQYF	TGCAGTGCTAGAGCCCGGTTTGGGGGGGAGTCCTACGAGCAGTACTTC
TRBJ1-6	few	NA	TRBV7-3	CASSLEGSGYNSPLHF	TGTGCCAGCAGCTTAGAAGGATCCGGCTATAATTCACCCCTCCACTTT
TRBJ1-5	many	TRBD1	TRBV12-3/TRBV12-4	CASSQGTGGQPQHF	TGTGCCAGCAGTCAGGGGACAGGAGGTCAGCCCCAGCATTTT
TRBJ1-5	many	NA	TRBV20-1	CSARDRGVWYQPQHF	TGCAGTGCTAGAGATCGGGGGGTTTGGTATCAGCCCCAGCATTTT
TRBJ2-1	many	NA	TRBV3-1	CASSQDSQAYNEQFF	TGTGCCAGCAGCCAAGATAGTCAGGCCTACAATGAGCAGTTCTTC